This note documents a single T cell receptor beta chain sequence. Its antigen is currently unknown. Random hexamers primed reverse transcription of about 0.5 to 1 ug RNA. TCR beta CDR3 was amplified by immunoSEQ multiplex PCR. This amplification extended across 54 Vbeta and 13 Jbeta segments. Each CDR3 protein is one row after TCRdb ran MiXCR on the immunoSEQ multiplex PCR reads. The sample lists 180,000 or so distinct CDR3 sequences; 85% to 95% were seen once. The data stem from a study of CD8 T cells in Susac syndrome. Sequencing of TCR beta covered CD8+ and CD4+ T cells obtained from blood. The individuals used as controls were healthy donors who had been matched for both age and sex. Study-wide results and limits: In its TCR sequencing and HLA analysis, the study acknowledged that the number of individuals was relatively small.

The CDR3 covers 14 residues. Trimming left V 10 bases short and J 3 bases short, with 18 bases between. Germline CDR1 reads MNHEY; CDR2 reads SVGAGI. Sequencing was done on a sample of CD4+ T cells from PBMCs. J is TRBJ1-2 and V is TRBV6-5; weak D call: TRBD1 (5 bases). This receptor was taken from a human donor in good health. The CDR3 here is CATAPGGTYYGYTF. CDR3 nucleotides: TGTGCCACAGCCCCCGGGGGGACTTACTATGGCTACACCTTC.